This T cell receptor beta chain was captured by sequencing in a study of regulatory T cells in long-lasting Graves disease. Overall study results and limits: Reduced TCR diversity was observed in persistent Graves' patients versus newly diagnosed patients.

Construction of TCR beta libraries relied on iRepertoire HTBI primers and on Arm-PCR targeting CDR3 regions. TCRdb fed the multiplex PCR reads into MiXCR, producing one record per CDR3 protein. The table includes 300,000 to 500,000 distinct CDR3 sequences, 20% to 25% detected once. On this clonotype itself: Its antigen is not identified.

Time point described: persistent/refractory GD, antithyroid drugs over 5 years with positive TRAb. Construction of the TCR library relied on RNA isolated from PBMCs. Diagnoses of Graves' disease were made by American Thyroid Association guidelines. This sample comprised peripheral blood mononuclear cells (PBMCs), obtained when the disease was refractory, from a patient treated with antithyroid drugs. The sequence came from a female donor with Graves disease.

CDR3 region: CSVEDQADRPGNTIYF. DNA for the CDR3: TGCAGCGTTGAAGATCAAGCCGACAGGCCTGGAAACACCATATATTTT. V and J are TRBV29-1 and TRBJ1-3; D perhaps matches TRBD1 (6 bases). V was cut by 0 bases and J by 2 bases, with 14 bases left in between. The CDR3 consists of 16 residues. Germline CDR1 reads SQVTM; CDR2 reads ANQGSEA.